The T cell receptor beta chain described here comes from a study of T cells in Graves' hyperthyroidism and ophthalmopathy. Disease duration under 2 months; hyperthyroidism patients were aged 18 to 65. General observations from the study: Most thyroid clonotypes expanded above 0.001 were also detected in blood.

TCR beta CDR3 regions were amplified from RNA. Researchers ran a first-round RT-PCR on the TCR CDR3 using the HTBI primer set. TCRdb re-derived calls from the multiplex PCR reads in MiXCR, one entry per CDR3 protein. The sample consists of about 210,000 distinct CDR3 sequences, roughly 15% of them appearing once. Per the germline V gene, CDR1 is LNHDA and CDR2 is SQIVND (reference sequence). V dropped 5 bases and J dropped 5 bases, with 10 bases sitting between them. CDR3 length: 12 residues. With regard to this clonotype: Its target is not known.

The chain links TRBV19 to TRBJ2-7; unclear D gene. Sequencing was performed on blood. The receptor's source is a man over 45 with Graves' hyperthyroidism. The DNA for the CDR3 is TGTGCCAGTAGTGGGATTTGGGACGAGCAGTACTTC. Amino acid sequence: CASSGIWDEQYF. Variable domain in full (rest from reference TRBV19 and TRBJ2-7): DGGITQSPKYLFRKEGQNVTLSCEQNLNHDAMYWYRQDPGQGLRLIYYSQIVNDFQKGDIAEGYSVSREKKESFPLTVTSAQKNPTAFYLCASSGIWDEQYFGPGTRLTVT.